A selection of T cell receptor beta chains follows, all from one sample in a study of blood T cell repertoires in COVID-19. Profiling relied on immunoSEQ multiplex PCR, and the TCRdb table lists in-frame clones only, not all of them. The repertoire has approximately 400,000 clones, around 92% of them found once; the top ten carry 1% to 1.5%. Sequenced: peripheral blood. These receptors all stem from a man between 35 and 55 years old with acute or convalescent COVID-19. Each CDR3 is given with its conserved first and last residue. Fields, in order: clone size, D gene, V gene, J gene, CDR3 protein, CDR3 DNA. D genes are given only for firm matches. For some rows the clone size is stated as once, few or many, or as a class when expanded; others skip it.

clone size: .; D gene: .; V gene: TRBV3-1/TRBV3-2; J gene: TRBJ2-1; CDR3 protein: CASSQRSSYNEQFF; CDR3 DNA: TGTGCCAGCAGCCAAAGGAGCTCCTACAATGAGCAGTTCTTC
clone size: .; D gene: .; V gene: TRBV3-1/TRBV3-2; J gene: TRBJ2-7; CDR3 protein: CASSQDTIVQYEQYF; CDR3 DNA: TGTGCCAGCAGCCAAGATACCATCGTCCAGTACGAGCAGTACTTC
clone size: .; D gene: TRBD2; V gene: TRBV5-1; J gene: TRBJ2-2; CDR3 protein: CASSLASSGVNTGELFF; CDR3 DNA: TGCGCCAGCAGCTTGGCTTCTAGCGGAGTAAACACCGGGGAGCTGTTTTTT
clone size: .; D gene: TRBD1; V gene: TRBV19; J gene: TRBJ1-4; CDR3 protein: CASSTRTGFNEKLFF; CDR3 DNA: TGTGCCAGTAGTACGAGGACAGGATTTAATGAAAAACTGTTTTTT
clone size: .; D gene: .; V gene: TRBV11-2; J gene: TRBJ1-1; CDR3 protein: CASSFSGGVNTEAFF; CDR3 DNA: TGTGCCAGCAGCTTCTCTGGGGGGGTGAACACTGAAGCTTTCTTT
clone size: .; D gene: TRBD2; V gene: TRBV28; J gene: TRBJ2-3; CDR3 protein: CASSLRTSGSLTDTQYF; CDR3 DNA: TGTGCCAGCAGTCTTCGGACTAGCGGGAGTCTCACAGATACGCAGTATTTT
clone size: .; D gene: TRBD1; V gene: TRBV6-2/TRBV6-3; J gene: TRBJ1-2; CDR3 protein: CASSTDRGAYGYTF; CDR3 DNA: TGTGCCAGCAGTACGGACAGGGGAGCCTATGGCTACACCTTC
clone size: .; D gene: .; V gene: TRBV4-1; J gene: TRBJ1-6; CDR3 protein: CASSQAGPFEGSPLHF; CDR3 DNA: TGCGCCAGCAGCCAGGCAGGGCCCTTCGAAGGTTCACCCCTCCACTTT
clone size: .; D gene: TRBD1; V gene: TRBV4-2; J gene: TRBJ2-1; CDR3 protein: CASSLKTGARSYNEQFF; CDR3 DNA: TGTGCCAGCAGCCTAAAGACAGGGGCAAGGTCCTACAATGAGCAGTTCTTC
clone size: few; D gene: .; V gene: TRBV20-1; J gene: TRBJ2-5; CDR3 protein: CSASVPGKQETQYF; CDR3 DNA: TGCAGTGCTAGTGTGCCAGGGAAACAAGAGACCCAGTACTTC
clone size: .; D gene: .; V gene: TRBV18; J gene: TRBJ1-3; CDR3 protein: CASSPRPIGDTIYF; CDR3 DNA: TGTGCCAGCTCACCACGCCCGATCGGGGACACCATATATTTT
clone size: .; D gene: .; V gene: TRBV28; J gene: TRBJ1-1; CDR3 protein: CASSFYVTTGNTEAFF; CDR3 DNA: TGTGCCAGCAGTTTCTACGTGACAACAGGGAACACTGAAGCTTTCTTT
clone size: .; D gene: .; V gene: TRBV2; J gene: TRBJ1-2; CDR3 protein: CASSEQGTYGYTF; CDR3 DNA: TGTGCCAGCAGTGAACAGGGGACCTATGGCTACACCTTC
clone size: .; D gene: .; V gene: TRBV5-5; J gene: TRBJ2-7; CDR3 protein: CASSRPRDNEQYF; CDR3 DNA: TGTGCCAGCAGCCGCCCCCGGGACAACGAGCAGTACTTC
clone size: .; D gene: .; V gene: TRBV5-5; J gene: TRBJ2-7; CDR3 protein: CASSSTRASYEQYF; CDR3 DNA: TGTGCCAGCAGCTCTACCAGGGCCTCCTACGAGCAGTACTTC
clone size: .; D gene: .; V gene: TRBV2; J gene: TRBJ1-1; CDR3 protein: CASTTNTLKAFF; CDR3 DNA: TGTGCCAGCACGACAAACACACTGAAAGCTTTCTTT
clone size: few; D gene: .; V gene: TRBV27; J gene: TRBJ2-1; CDR3 protein: CASSFLSGSGHNEQFF; CDR3 DNA: TGTGCCAGCAGTTTTCTTTCCGGGAGTGGCCACAATGAGCAGTTCTTC
clone size: .; D gene: TRBD2; V gene: TRBV28; J gene: TRBJ2-1; CDR3 protein: CASSLSSGGVYNEQFF; CDR3 DNA: TGTGCCAGCAGTTTATCAAGCGGGGGGGTCTACAATGAGCAGTTCTTC
clone size: few; D gene: .; V gene: TRBV5-3; J gene: TRBJ2-1; CDR3 protein: CARSLPGVGGDNEQFF; CDR3 DNA: TGTGCCAGAAGCTTACCCGGGGTAGGTGGGGACAATGAGCAGTTCTTC
clone size: .; D gene: TRBD1; V gene: TRBV3-1/TRBV3-2; J gene: TRBJ2-7; CDR3 protein: CASSNWDRYEQYF; CDR3 DNA: TGTGCCAGCAGTAACTGGGACAGGTACGAGCAGTACTTC
clone size: .; D gene: .; V gene: TRBV5-1; J gene: TRBJ2-7; CDR3 protein: CASSLTSSMGSRLQYF; CDR3 DNA: TGCGCCAGCAGCTTGACTAGTTCTATGGGGTCGAGGCTGCAGTACTTC
clone size: .; D gene: .; V gene: TRBV27; J gene: TRBJ1-1; CDR3 protein: CASSYRQSNTEAFF; CDR3 DNA: TGTGCCAGCAGTTACAGACAGTCGAACACTGAAGCTTTCTTT
clone size: .; D gene: TRBD2; V gene: TRBV6-5; J gene: TRBJ2-1; CDR3 protein: CASSYSRGGKQFF; CDR3 DNA: TGTGCCAGCAGTTACTCCCGGGGGGGCAAGCAGTTCTTC
clone size: .; D gene: .; V gene: TRBV25-1; J gene: TRBJ1-1; CDR3 protein: CASSEWGRVEAFF; CDR3 DNA: TGTGCCAGCAGTGAATGGGGCAGGGTGGAGGCTTTCTTT
clone size: once; D gene: .; V gene: TRBV6-5; J gene: TRBJ2-7; CDR3 protein: CASSYSTGYEQYF; CDR3 DNA: TGTGCCAGCAGTTACTCTACCGGCTACGAGCAGTACTTC
clone size: .; D gene: .; V gene: TRBV5-6; J gene: TRBJ1-1; CDR3 protein: CASSYGSTEAFF; CDR3 DNA: TGTGCCAGCAGCTACGGGAGCACTGAAGCTTTCTTT
clone size: .; D gene: TRBD1; V gene: TRBV2; J gene: TRBJ1-2; CDR3 protein: CASIPGQGSSGYTF; CDR3 DNA: TGTGCCAGTATACCGGGACAGGGTTCTTCCGGCTACACCTTC
clone size: .; D gene: .; V gene: TRBV12-5; J gene: TRBJ1-1; CDR3 protein: CASGLVDWDTEAFF; CDR3 DNA: TGTGCTAGTGGTTTGGTAGACTGGGACACTGAAGCTTTCTTT